These T cell receptor beta chains were read from a single sample in a study of regulatory T cells in long-lasting Graves disease. TCRdb re-called the multiplex PCR reads through MiXCR, storing one row per CDR3 protein. The data hold approximately 350,000 distinct CDR3 sequences, with roughly 17% observed a single time. These data are also associated with another study on T cells in Graves' hyperthyroidism and ophthalmopathy.

The specimen was peripheral blood mononuclear cells (PBMCs), collected at new diagnosis, from a patient treated with antithyroid drugs. Source of these receptors: a woman younger than 30 with Graves disease. CDR3s include the opening cysteine and the closing phenylalanine or tryptophan. The D gene is left open where the match is weak. A row's size may be missing; if present it is once, few, many or a size class.

V gene	D gene	clone size	J gene	CDR3 protein	CDR3 DNA
TRBV6-1	TRBD1	NA	TRBJ1-2	CASSEKDRGHYGYTF	TGTGCCAGCAGTGAAAAGGACAGGGGGCACTATGGCTACACCTTC
TRBV30	NA	many	TRBJ1-2	CAWSLLNYGYTF	TGTGCCTGGAGTCTCCTCAACTATGGCTACACCTTC
TRBV6-8	NA	few	TRBJ1-1	CACGRRGNTEAFF	TGTGCTTGCGGGAGGCGTGGGAACACTGAAGCTTTCTTT
TRBV28	NA	many	TRBJ2-6	CASSFKGASGANVLTF	TGTGCCAGCAGTTTTAAAGGGGCCTCTGGGGCCAACGTCCTGACTTTC
TRBV3-1	NA	NA	TRBJ2-1	CASSQDPGTREQSF	TGTGCCAGCAGCCAAGATCCCGGAACCCGTGAGCAGTCCTTC
TRBV4-1	NA	many	TRBJ1-5	CASSQVSRGGQPQHF	TGCGCCAGCAGCCAAGTATCCCGGGGAGGTCAGCCCCAGCATTTT
TRBV13	NA	NA	TRBJ2-7	CASSLGDEHEQYF	TGTGCCAGCAGCTTAGGGGACGAACACGAGCAGTACTTC
TRBV12-3/TRBV12-4	NA	many	TRBJ1-1	CATSLTGGRATEAFF	TGTGCCACCTCACTCACTGGGGGCAGGGCTACTGAAGCTTTCTTT
TRBV10-3	NA	NA	TRBJ2-1	CAISAPDSHEQFF	TGTGCCATCAGTGCTCCTGATTCCCATGAGCAGTTCTTC
TRBV29-1	TRBD1	many	TRBJ2-3	CSAETGAHTDTQYF	TGCAGCGCCGAGACAGGGGCGCACACAGATACGCAGTATTTT
TRBV7-9	NA	NA	TRBJ2-1	CASSLQGRDSYNEQFF	TGTGCCAGCAGCCTCCAGGGAAGAGACTCCTACAATGAGCAGTTCTTC
TRBV7-8	NA	few	TRBJ2-2	CASRYGTSNTGELFF	TGTGCCAGCAGATACGGGACGTCGAACACCGGGGAGCTGTTTTTT
TRBV5-1	TRBD2	many	TRBJ2-3	CASSYEAPGLAGDTQYF	TGCGCCAGCAGCTACGAAGCCCCGGGACTAGCGGGAGATACGCAGTATTTT
TRBV6-1	TRBD1	NA	TRBJ1-6	CASRAENRGLNSPLHF	TGTGCCAGCAGGGCAGAGAACAGGGGGCTTAATTCACCCCTCCACTTT
TRBV20-1	NA	many	TRBJ2-1	CSARPGSTSYNEQFF	TGCAGTGCCCGGCCGGGGTCAACCTCCTACAATGAGCAGTTCTTC
TRBV6-1	TRBD2	few	TRBJ2-7	CATHVTSGVDYEQYF	TGTGCCACACACGTGACTAGCGGGGTGGACTACGAGCAGTACTTC
TRBV18	TRBD2	many	TRBJ2-1	CASSPQGTSGSNEQFF	TGTGCCAGCTCACCACAAGGGACTAGCGGGAGCAATGAGCAGTTCTTC
TRBV20-1	TRBD2	many	TRBJ2-1	CSARGTSGGGRYNEQFF	TGCAGTGCTAGAGGGACTAGCGGGGGGGGTCGATACAATGAGCAGTTCTTC
TRBV6-1	TRBD1	many	TRBJ2-7	CASSAGGSYEQYF	TGTGCCAGCAGTGCAGGGGGCTCCTACGAGCAGTACTTC
TRBV12-3/TRBV12-4	TRBD1	NA	TRBJ1-1	CASSLGTGTGFTEAFF	TGTGCCAGCAGTTTGGGCACCGGGACAGGGTTCACTGAAGCTTTCTTT
TRBV10-3	NA	few	TRBJ2-6	CAISESGAGANVLTF	TGTGCCATCAGTGAGTCGGGCGCTGGGGCCAACGTCCTGACTTTC
TRBV11-2	NA	NA	TRBJ2-7	CASSSEATQGTYEQYF	TGTGCCAGCAGCTCCGAAGCGACACAGGGAACCTACGAGCAGTACTTC
TRBV3-1	NA	few	TRBJ1-6	CASSRAQGIDNSPLHF	TGTGCCAGCAGCCGCGCTCAGGGGATCGATAATTCACCCCTCCACTTT
TRBV12-3/TRBV12-4	NA	many	TRBJ2-5	CASSLGLPGYQETQYF	TGTGCCAGCAGTCTGGGTCTTCCGGGATACCAAGAGACCCAGTACTTC
TRBV28	NA	many	TRBJ1-1	CASLGTTNTEAFF	TGTGCCAGCCTCGGGACAACGAACACTGAAGCTTTCTTT